The 9 T cell receptor beta chains listed next were all sequenced from one sample in a study of breast tumors, draining lymph nodes, adjacent tissues. A single record per CDR3 protein comes from TCRdb applying MiXCR to the multiplex PCR reads. The sample shows about 110,000 distinct CDR3 sequences, 30% of them seen only once. Axillary draining lymph nodes of breast cancer patients supplied the node samples. The sample was axillary lymph node tissue. The receptors come from a female donor with breast cancer. Some clones in this sample may be carry-over from other donors' samples.

This clonotype was seen at least ten times. The V and J genes are TRBV27 and TRBJ2-7; 8 bases line up with TRBD1. Per the germline V gene, CDR1 is MNHEY and CDR2 is SMNVEV (reference sequence). CDR3 size: 15 residues. With 5 bases clipped from V and 1 base from J, the junction kept 7 bases outside the gene matches. CDR3 region: CASSRTRQGSYEQYF. The CDR3 nucleotides are TGTGCCAGCAGTCGAACTAGACAGGGGTCCTACGAGCAGTACTTC.

Many counts were recorded for this clonotype. This clone may be a read error of a much larger clone one base away. The gene calls are TRBV7-9 and TRBJ2-3, with TRBD1 identical over 10 bases. The CDR3 runs to 16 residues. Germline V gene data show CDR1 as SEHNR and CDR2 as FQNEAQ (reference sequence). The CDR3 DNA reads as TGTGCCAACAGCTTAGGCGGACAGGGGGTCGCAGATACGCAGTATTTT. Its protein product is CANSLGGQGVADTQYF.

With regard to this clonotype: This may come from a read error, since a much larger clone is one base off. The gene calls are TRBV11-2 and TRBJ2-1, with TRBD2 matching 10 bases. Losses at the gene ends were 2 bases for V and 3 bases for J; bases not matched to a gene: 4. Germline values: CDR1 SGHAT, CDR2 FQNNGV. The CDR3 has 16 residues. The CDR3 region is CASSLRLAGVYNEQFF. The DNA for the CDR3 is TGTGCCAGCAGCTTACGCCTAGCGGGGGTCTACAATGAGCAGTTCTTC.

Turning to this clonotype: A much larger clonotype is one base distant, so this may be a read error. The gene calls are TRBV11-2 and TRBJ2-5; D may be TRBD2 (6 bases). This CDR3 is 17 amino acids long. Trimming took 0 bases from V and 5 from J, leaving 19 bases between them. In germline, CDR1 is SGHAT, CDR2 FQNNGV. The CDR3 here is CASSLDRIASEGETQYF. CDR3 sequence (DNA): TGTGCCAGCAGCTTAGATCGGATCGCTAGCGAGGGGGAGACCCAGTACTTC.

This clonotype was found many times. A much larger clone lies a single base off, so this may be a read error. The chain is built from TRBV6-6 and TRBJ1-2, with 8 bases lining up with TRBD1. CDR3 length equals 13 residues. Germline CDR1 MNHNY, CDR2 SVGAGI (reference sequence). J lost 8 bases, V lost 6 bases, and 8 bases had no gene match. DNA of the CDR3: TGTGCCAGCAGACAGGGGACAGGACGAGGCTACACCTTC. Translated, it gives CASRQGTGRGYTF.

As regards this clonotype: This sequence may be a read error, since a much larger clone differs from it by one base. This rearrangement joins TRBV11-2 to TRBJ2-7, with TRBD2 as a possible D gene (5 bases). CDR1 and CDR2 from the germline V gene are SGHAT and FQNNGV. Between the trimmed V and J ends, which lost 5 bases and 4 bases, there was a span of 24 bases. The CDR3 sequence is 17 residues long. This CDR3 is CASSPDLTTGIRYEQYF. CDR3 DNA: TGTGCCAGCAGCCCAGACCTGACTACCGGGATTCGGTACGAGCAGTACTTC.

This clonotype was picked up many times. The V and J genes are TRBV12-3 or TRBV12-4 and TRBJ1-4; a possible D gene is TRBD1 (5 bases). The length of the CDR3 is 13 residues. Trimming cost V 3 bases and J 8 bases, with 10 bases left between them. The CDR3 sequence is CASSFQGEEKLFF. CDR3 bases: TGTGCCAGCAGTTTCCAGGGAGAGGAAAAACTGTTTTTT.

There are many counts of this clonotype. This sequence may be a read error, since a much larger clone differs from it by one base. The V and J genes are TRBV7-2 and TRBJ2-5; D unresolved. This CDR3 spans 15 amino acids. CDR1 SGHTA and CDR2 FQGNSA come from the germline V gene. The CDR3 DNA reads TGTGCCAGCAGCTTAGAGTACTTCAACCAAGAGACCCAGCACTTC. It yields the protein CASSLEYFNQETQHF.

This clonotype was found many times. The chain is built from TRBV7-8 and TRBJ2-4; D is uncertain. The CDR3 consists of 12 residues. With 2 bases removed from V and 7 bases from J, the gap between germline ends came to 6 bases. Germline lookup yields CDR1 SGHVS and CDR2 FQNEAQ. This chain's CDR3 is CASSLKRNIQYF. The CDR3 bases are TGTGCCAGCAGCTTAAAGAGGAACATTCAGTACTTC.